These 21 T cell receptor beta chains originate from one sample sequenced in a study of early T cells in non-severe SARS-CoV-2 infection. MiXCR, run by TCRdb on the 5' RACE reads, gives a single entry per CDR3 protein. The sample has about 55,000 distinct CDR3 sequences, 9.5% to 15% seen once. Material: whole blood. These receptors were obtained from an adult who was a healthcare worker with PCR-confirmed SARS-CoV-2 infection or an uninfected control (not recorded which).

This clonotype was seen a handful of times. The chain combines TRBV20-1 with TRBJ2-1; D possibly matches TRBD1 or TRBD2 (5 bases each). Per the germline V gene, CDR1 is DFQATT and CDR2 is SNEGSKA (reference sequence). V was trimmed by 2 bases and J by 0 bases, leaving 17 bases between them. There are 17 residues in the CDR3. The CDR3 bases are TGCAGTGCTAGATATGGGGGTAGCGTGAGCTCCTACAATGAGCAGTTCTTC. Amino acids: CSARYGGSVSSYNEQFF.

The chain carries TRBV6-4 and TRBJ2-2; a possible D gene is TRBD2 (6 bases). V was pared by 3 bases and J by 2 bases, with 10 bases between. CDR1 and CDR2 from the germline V gene are MRHNA and SNTAGT. This CDR3 spans 15 amino acids. The CDR3 region is CASSESGDNTGELFF. The CDR3 coding sequence is TGTGCCAGCAGTGAGTCGGGAGACAACACCGGGGAGCTGTTTTTT.

V is TRBV30 and J is TRBJ2-3; D not resolved. Germline V CDR1 and CDR2: GTSNPN, SVGIG (reference sequence). The CDR3 has 12 residues. V was clipped by 3 bases and J by 3 bases, with 7 bases between them. CDR3 nucleotide sequence: TGTGCCTGGAGCCCAGCAACAGATACGCAGTATTTT. Translating it yields CAWSPATDTQYF.

This clonotype was observed a few times. V usage is TRBV28 and J usage is TRBJ2-5; 8 bases line up with TRBD1. The V segment lost 3 bases and the J segment 4 bases; nucleotides outside the gene matches: 13. In germline, CDR1 is MDHEN, CDR2 SYDVKM. The CDR3 length is 17 residues. The CDR3 DNA reads as TGTGCCAGCAGTTTCTCCCAACAGGGGGGAGTATCAGAGACCCAGTACTTC. It is translated as CASSFSQQGGVSETQYF.

This clonotype appeared a few times. This chain links TRBV10-2 with TRBJ1-6, with D tentatively TRBD1 (6 bases). The CDR3 extends over 16 amino acids. CDR1 is WSHSY and CDR2 is SAAADI in the germline V gene. Trimming removed 3 bases at V and 7 bases at J, with 16 bases between. The CDR3 DNA reads as TGCGCCAGCAGTGATAGGGGCAGGGGCCGCAATTCACCCCTCCACTTT. Its protein is CASSDRGRGRNSPLHF.

This rearrangement joins TRBV5-6 to TRBJ1-5; tentatively, D is TRBD1 (5 bases). V lost 0 bases and J lost 5, with 6 bases in between. The germline V gene has CDR1 SGHDT and CDR2 YYEEEE. CDR3 length equals 13 residues. The CDR3 loop is CASSLARDQPQHF. DNA for the CDR3: TGTGCCAGCAGCTTGGCCAGGGATCAGCCCCAGCATTTT.

This clonotype showed up just a few times. The rearrangement joins TRBV2 to TRBJ2-3; tentatively, D is TRBD1 (7 bases). V lost 0 bases, J lost 4 bases, and 17 bases lay in between. Per the germline V gene, CDR1 is SNHLY and CDR2 is FYNNEI. The CDR3 has 17 amino acids. CDR3 sequence reads: CASSEARTGGTADTQYF. CDR3 nucleotide sequence: TGTGCCAGCAGTGAAGCCCGGACAGGAGGGACCGCAGATACGCAGTATTTT.

At least ten counts were recorded for this clonotype. This chain connects TRBV28 to TRBJ2-1; 8 bases map to TRBD2. Looked up from germline, CDR1 is MDHEN and CDR2 is SYDVKM. CDR3 length: 15 amino acids. J lost 4 bases, V lost 5 bases, and 7 bases had no gene match. The CDR3 spells CASSSLGGRYNEQFF. As DNA, the CDR3 is TGTGCCAGCAGTAGCCTGGGCGGGAGGTACAATGAGCAGTTCTTC. Based on the CDR3 plus reference TRBV28 and TRBJ2-1, the full variable domain is DVKVTQSSRYLVKRTGEKVFLECVQDMDHENMFWYRQDPGLGLRLIYFSYDVKMKEKGDIPEGYSVSREKKERFSLILESASTNQTSMYLCASSSLGGRYNEQFFGPGTRLTVL.

This clonotype has only a few counts. The V gene is TRBV29-1, the J gene TRBJ2-1; the D gene is possibly TRBD2 (5 bases). With 8 bases removed from V and 7 bases from J, the gap between germline ends came to 18 bases. There are 13 residues in the CDR3. The germline CDR1 and CDR2 sequences are SQVTM and ANQGSEA. The CDR3 region has the DNA TGCAGCACCCCGAGGGCAGTAACTAATGAGCAGTTCTTC. As protein: CSTPRAVTNEQFF.

The chain recombines TRBV27 with TRBJ2-3; maybe TRBD2 (5 bases). V dropped 6 bases and J dropped 2 bases, with 18 bases sitting between them. The CDR3 length is 16 residues. Germline V gives CDR1 MNHEY, CDR2 SMNVEV (reference sequence). The CDR3 nucleotides are TGTGCCAGCAGCCTAGCCCTTGCGGGCCTCACAGATACGCAGTATTTT. It translates to CASSLALAGLTDTQYF.

This clonotype was seen many times. V usage is TRBV7-9 and J usage is TRBJ2-2, with 12 positions matching TRBD2. Germline CDR1 is SEHNR and CDR2 is FQNEAQ (reference sequence). The ends lost 6 bases at V and 4 bases at J; junction bases unmatched: 6. The CDR3 extends over 16 amino acids. CDR3 amino acids: CASSKTSGSSTGELFF. The CDR3 nucleotides read TGTGCCAGCAGTAAGACTAGCGGGAGCAGCACCGGGGAGCTGTTTTTT.

At least ten counts were recorded for this clonotype. The chain employs TRBV10-3 and TRBJ2-1; maybe TRBD1 (6 bases). V lost 0 bases and J 3 bases, leaving 12 bases between the germline ends. CDR1 and CDR2 (germline): ENHRY, SYGVKD. CDR3 length: 16 residues. CDR3: CAISESEGTIYNEQFF. The DNA of the CDR3 is TGTGCCATCAGTGAGTCAGAAGGGACAATCTACAATGAGCAGTTCTTC.

CDR3 amino acids: CASSPRTGKDYGYTF. CDR3 DNA: TGTGCCAGCAGTCCTAGGACAGGGAAGGACTATGGCTACACCTTC. The gene calls are TRBV25-1 and TRBJ1-2, with TRBD1 identical over 8 bases. The CDR3 extends over 15 amino acids. V was clipped by 5 bases and J by 3 bases; unmatched bases: 8. Germline assignment: CDR1 MGHDK and CDR2 SYGVNS.

Many counts were recorded for this clonotype. The chain uses TRBV4-1 and TRBJ2-3; no clear D gene. Germline lookup yields CDR1 MGHRA and CDR2 YSYEKL. The V gene lost 0 bases and the J gene lost 10 bases, with 11 bases spanning the gap. This CDR3 has 13 residues. CDR3 coding DNA: TGCGCCAGCAGCCAAGAGCCGGAAATCGCGCAGTATTTT. Translated: CASSQEPEIAQYF.

In its sample, this clonotype ranks as medium-sized (0.01 to 0.1%). The CDR3: CASEASSYTEAFF. The CDR3 DNA reads TGTGCCAGTGAAGCCTCCAGCTACACTGAAGCTTTCTTT. The chain is built from TRBV28 and TRBJ1-1; D not certain. The CDR3 is 13 residues long. Trimming removed 9 bases from V and 3 bases from J, with 14 bases in between. Germline CDR1 MDHEN, CDR2 SYDVKM.

This clonotype has more than one count but fewer than ten. The genes are TRBV12-3 or TRBV12-4 and TRBJ2-4; no firm D call. Trimming left V 2 bases short and J 5 bases short, with 1 base between. This CDR3 is built from 11 residues. The CDR3 is CASSLQNIQYF. As DNA, the CDR3 is TGTGCCAGCAGTTTACAAAACATTCAGTACTTC.

In its sample, this clonotype was seen many times. The chain is built from TRBV13 and TRBJ2-1; D is unclear. The CDR3 covers 13 residues. V shed 1 base and J shed 7 bases, with 8 bases lying between them. Germline lookup yields CDR1 PRHDT and CDR2 FYEKMQ (reference sequence). In DNA, the CDR3 is TGTGCCAGCAGCTTAGAGGGATGGAATGAGCAGTTCTTC. This encodes CASSLEGWNEQFF.

The genes are TRBV12-3 or TRBV12-4 and TRBJ1-4; the match to TRBD1 covers 11 bases. CDR3 length: 12 residues. Trimming removed 6 bases from V and 13 bases from J; junction bases left unmatched: 4. The chain's CDR3 is CASSRDRGRLFF. For the CDR3, the DNA is TGTGCCAGCAGCCGGGACAGGGGGAGACTGTTTTTT.

This clonotype showed up many times. The V gene is TRBV28, the J gene TRBJ2-1; 7 bases align to TRBD2. V was clipped by 3 bases and J by 4 bases; unmatched bases: 3. CDR1 and CDR2 from the germline V gene are MDHEN and SYDVKM. CDR3 length equals 14 residues. CDR3 nucleotide sequence: TGTGCCAGCAGTTTGGAGCGGGATTACAATGAGCAGTTCTTC. This gives the protein CASSLERDYNEQFF.

The sample holds many counts of this clonotype. The chain is built from TRBV6-2 or TRBV6-3 and TRBJ2-7; TRBD1 matches 9 bases. The CDR3 contains 14 residues. Trimming removed 6 bases from V and 2 bases from J; junction bases left unmatched: 5. Germline V CDR1 and CDR2: MNHEY, SVGEGT. CDR3 sequence: CASSPTGGPYEQYF. In DNA, the CDR3 is TGTGCCAGCAGCCCCACAGGGGGCCCCTACGAGCAGTACTTC.

This clonotype appeared a few times. The J gene is TRBJ1-4, the V gene TRBV9, with 9 bases matching TRBD1. V lost 1 base, J lost 4 bases, and 2 bases stayed unmatched. The CDR3 loop spans 15 amino acids. Germline CDR1 is SGDLS and CDR2 is YYNGEE. The CDR3, as DNA: TGTGCCAGCAGCGTATGGGACAGGGATAATGAAAAACTGTTTTTT. Translating gives CASSVWDRDNEKLFF.